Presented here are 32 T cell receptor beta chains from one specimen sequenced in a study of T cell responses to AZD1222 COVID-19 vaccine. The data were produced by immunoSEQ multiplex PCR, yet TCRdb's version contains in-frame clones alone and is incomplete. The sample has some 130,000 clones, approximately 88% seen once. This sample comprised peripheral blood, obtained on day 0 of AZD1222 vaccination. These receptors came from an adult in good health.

The CDR3 bases are TGTGCCAGCACCTCATTCTCCGGCAGGCGTAATGAAAAACTGTTTTTT. Its protein is CASTSFSGRRNEKLFF. This chain connects TRBV27 to TRBJ1-4; D remains unclear. V gave up 7 bases and J gave up 4 bases, with 19 bases separating them. CDR1 MNHEY and CDR2 SMNVEV come from the germline V gene (reference sequence). This CDR3 has 16 residues.

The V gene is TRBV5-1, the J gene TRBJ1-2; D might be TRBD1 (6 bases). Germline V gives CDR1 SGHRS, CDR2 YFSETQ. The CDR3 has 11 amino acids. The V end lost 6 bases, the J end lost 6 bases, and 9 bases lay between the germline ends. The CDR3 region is CASTSGDGYTF. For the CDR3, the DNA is TGCGCCAGCACTTCAGGGGATGGCTACACCTTC.

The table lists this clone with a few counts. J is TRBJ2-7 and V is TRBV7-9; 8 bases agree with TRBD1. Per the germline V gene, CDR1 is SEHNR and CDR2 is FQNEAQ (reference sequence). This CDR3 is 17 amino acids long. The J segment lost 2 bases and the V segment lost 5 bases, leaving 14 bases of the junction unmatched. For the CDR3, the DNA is TGTGCCAGCAGCCCTGACGGACAGGGAAAAGAGGCCTACGAGCAGTACTTC. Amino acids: CASSPDGQGKEAYEQYF.

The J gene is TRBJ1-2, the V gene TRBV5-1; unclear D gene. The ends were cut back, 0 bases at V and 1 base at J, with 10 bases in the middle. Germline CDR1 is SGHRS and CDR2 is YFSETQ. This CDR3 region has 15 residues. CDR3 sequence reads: CASSLGIGFNYGYTF. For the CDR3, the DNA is TGCGCCAGCAGCTTGGGCATCGGCTTTAACTATGGCTACACCTTC. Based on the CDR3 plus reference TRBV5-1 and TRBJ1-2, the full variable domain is KAGVTQTPRYLIKTRGQQVTLSCSPISGHRSVSWYQQTPGQGLQFLFEYFSETQRNKGNFPGRFSGRQFSNSRSEMNVSTLELGDSALYLCASSLGIGFNYGYTFGSGTRLTVV.

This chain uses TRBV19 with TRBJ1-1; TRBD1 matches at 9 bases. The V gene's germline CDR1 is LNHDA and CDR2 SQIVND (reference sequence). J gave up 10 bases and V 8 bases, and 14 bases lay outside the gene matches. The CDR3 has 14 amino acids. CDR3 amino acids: CASHEGGQGWAAFF. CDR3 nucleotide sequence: TGTGCCAGTCACGAGGGGGGACAGGGTTGGGCAGCTTTCTTT.

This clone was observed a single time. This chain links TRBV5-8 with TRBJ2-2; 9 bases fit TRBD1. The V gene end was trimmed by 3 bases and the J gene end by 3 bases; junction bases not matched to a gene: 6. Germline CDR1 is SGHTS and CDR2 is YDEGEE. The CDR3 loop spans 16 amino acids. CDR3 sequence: CASSSTGGGYTGELFF. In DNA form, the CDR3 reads TGTGCCAGCAGCTCGACAGGGGGAGGGTACACCGGGGAGCTGTTTTTT.

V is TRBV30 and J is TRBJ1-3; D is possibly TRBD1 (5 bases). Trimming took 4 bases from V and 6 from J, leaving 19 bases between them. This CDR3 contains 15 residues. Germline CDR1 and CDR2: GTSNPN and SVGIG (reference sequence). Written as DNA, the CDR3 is TGTGCCTGGAACCTAAGGGGTTTTAAGGAAAACACCATATATTTT. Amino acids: CAWNLRGFKENTIYF. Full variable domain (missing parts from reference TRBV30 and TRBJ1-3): SQTIHQWPATLVQPVGSPLSLECTVEGTSNPNLYWYRQAAGRGLQLLFYSVGIGQISSEVPQNLSASRPQDRQFILSSKKLLLSDSGFYLCAWNLRGFKENTIYFGEGSWLTVV.

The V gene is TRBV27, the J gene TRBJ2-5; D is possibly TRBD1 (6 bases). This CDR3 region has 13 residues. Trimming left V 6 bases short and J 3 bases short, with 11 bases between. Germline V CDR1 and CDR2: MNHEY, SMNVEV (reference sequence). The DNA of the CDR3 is TGTGCCAGCAGGCGAGGGACAAAAGAGACCCAGTACTTC. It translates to CASRRGTKETQYF.

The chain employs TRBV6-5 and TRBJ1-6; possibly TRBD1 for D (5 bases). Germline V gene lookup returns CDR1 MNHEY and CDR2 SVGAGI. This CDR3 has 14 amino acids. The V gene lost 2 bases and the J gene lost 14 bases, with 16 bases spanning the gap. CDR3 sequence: CASSYRTGPWTLHF. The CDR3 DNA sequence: TGTGCCAGCAGTTACCGCACAGGCCCTTGGACCCTCCACTTT.

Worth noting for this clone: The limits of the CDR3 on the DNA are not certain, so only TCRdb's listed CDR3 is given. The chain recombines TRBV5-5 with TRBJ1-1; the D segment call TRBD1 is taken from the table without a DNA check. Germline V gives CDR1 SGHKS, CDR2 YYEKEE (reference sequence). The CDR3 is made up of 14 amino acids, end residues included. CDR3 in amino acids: CASSFLWANTEAFF.

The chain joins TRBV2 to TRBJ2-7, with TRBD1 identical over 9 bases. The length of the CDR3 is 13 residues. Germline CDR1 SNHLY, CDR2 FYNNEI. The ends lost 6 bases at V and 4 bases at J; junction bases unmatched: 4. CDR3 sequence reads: CASSGDRVYEQYF. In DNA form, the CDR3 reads TGTGCCAGCAGCGGGGACAGGGTATACGAGCAGTACTTC.

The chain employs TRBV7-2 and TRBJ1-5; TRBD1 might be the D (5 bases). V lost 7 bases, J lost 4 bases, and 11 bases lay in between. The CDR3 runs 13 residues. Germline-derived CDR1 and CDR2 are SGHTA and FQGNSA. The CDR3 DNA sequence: TGTGCCAGCAAACTCGGGGGGAATCAGCCCCAGCATTTT. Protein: CASKLGGNQPQHF.

The CDR3 nucleotides are TGCAGCGTTGGCACTAGCCTAGAGACCCAGTACTTC. Translated, it gives CSVGTSLETQYF. The rearrangement uses TRBV29-1 and TRBJ2-5; D might be TRBD2 (6 bases). The germline CDR1 and CDR2 sequences are SQVTM and ANQGSEA. The CDR3 covers 12 residues. With 4 bases removed from V and 4 bases from J, the gap between germline ends came to 10 bases.

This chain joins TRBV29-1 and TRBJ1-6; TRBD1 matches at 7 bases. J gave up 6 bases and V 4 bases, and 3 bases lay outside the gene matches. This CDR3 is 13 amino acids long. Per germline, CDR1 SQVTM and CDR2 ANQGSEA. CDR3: CSVGGGGNSPLHF. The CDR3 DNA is TGCAGCGTTGGAGGGGGCGGTAATTCACCCCTCCACTTT.

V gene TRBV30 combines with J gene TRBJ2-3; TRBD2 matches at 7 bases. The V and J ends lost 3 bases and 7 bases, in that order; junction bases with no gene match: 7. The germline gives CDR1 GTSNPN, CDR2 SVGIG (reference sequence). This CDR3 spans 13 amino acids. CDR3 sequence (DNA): TGTGCCTGGAGGGGAAGCGGGGCATATACGCAGTATTTT. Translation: CAWRGSGAYTQYF. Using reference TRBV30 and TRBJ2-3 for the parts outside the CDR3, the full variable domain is SQTIHQWPATLVQPVGSPLSLECTVEGTSNPNLYWYRQAAGRGLQLLFYSVGIGQISSEVPQNLSASRPQDRQFILSSKKLLLSDSGFYLCAWRGSGAYTQYFGPGTRLTVL.

The CDR3 sequence is CASSEGGTGIYGYTF. The CDR3 DNA is TGTGCCAGTAGCGAGGGGGGCACCGGGATCTATGGCTACACCTTC. The J gene is TRBJ1-2, the V gene TRBV19, with D tentatively TRBD1 (6 bases). The V gene lost 6 bases and the J gene lost 4 bases, with 18 bases spanning the gap. The CDR3 has 15 amino acids. Per germline, CDR1 LNHDA and CDR2 SQIVND (reference sequence).

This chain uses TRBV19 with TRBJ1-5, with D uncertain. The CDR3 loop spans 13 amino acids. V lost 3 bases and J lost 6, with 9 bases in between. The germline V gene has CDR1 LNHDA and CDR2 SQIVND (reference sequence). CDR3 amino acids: CASSIAAGQPQHF. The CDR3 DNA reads TGTGCCAGTAGTATCGCCGCGGGTCAGCCCCAGCATTTT.

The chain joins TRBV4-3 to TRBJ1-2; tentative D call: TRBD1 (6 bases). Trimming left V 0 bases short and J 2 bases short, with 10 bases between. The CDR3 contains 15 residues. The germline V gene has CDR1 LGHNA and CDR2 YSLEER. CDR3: CASSQDWQGNYGYTF. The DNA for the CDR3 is TGCGCCAGCAGCCAAGATTGGCAGGGGAACTATGGCTACACCTTC.

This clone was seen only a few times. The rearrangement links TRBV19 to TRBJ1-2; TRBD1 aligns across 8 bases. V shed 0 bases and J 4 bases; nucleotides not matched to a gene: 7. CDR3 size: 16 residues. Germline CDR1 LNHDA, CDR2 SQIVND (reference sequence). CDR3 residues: CASSIDVGTGTYGYTF. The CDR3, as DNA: TGTGCCAGTAGTATAGATGTCGGGACAGGTACCTATGGCTACACCTTC.

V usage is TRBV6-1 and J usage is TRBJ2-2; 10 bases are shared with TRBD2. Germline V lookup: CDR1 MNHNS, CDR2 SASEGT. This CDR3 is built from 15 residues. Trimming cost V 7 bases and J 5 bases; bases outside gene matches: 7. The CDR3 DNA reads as TGTGCCAGCAACCCTCTAGCGGGGGAGACCGGGGAGCTGTTTTTT. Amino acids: CASNPLAGETGELFF.

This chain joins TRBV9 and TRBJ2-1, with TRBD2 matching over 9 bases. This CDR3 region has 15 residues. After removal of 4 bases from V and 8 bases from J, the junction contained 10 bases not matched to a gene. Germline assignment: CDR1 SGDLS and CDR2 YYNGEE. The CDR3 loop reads CASSSSGGVIHEQFF. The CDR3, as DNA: TGTGCCAGCAGCAGTAGCGGGGGCGTTATCCATGAGCAGTTCTTC.

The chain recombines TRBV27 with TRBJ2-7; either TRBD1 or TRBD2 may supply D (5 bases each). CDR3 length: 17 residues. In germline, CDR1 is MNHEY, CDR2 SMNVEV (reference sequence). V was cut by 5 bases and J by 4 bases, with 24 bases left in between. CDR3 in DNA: TGTGCCAGCAGTCGCCAGGGACCTTCACAAAGACATTACGAGCAGTACTTC. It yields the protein CASSRQGPSQRHYEQYF.

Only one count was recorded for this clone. In nucleotides, the CDR3 is TGTGCCAGCAGCCAAGATTGGGGGGGGACCTATGGCTACACCTTC. Its translation: CASSQDWGGTYGYTF. V is TRBV4-2 and J is TRBJ1-2; TRBD1 is a possible D gene (5 bases). Trimming left V 0 bases short and J 4 bases short, with 12 bases between. Germline CDR1 LGHNA, CDR2 YNFKEQ. CDR3 length: 15 residues.

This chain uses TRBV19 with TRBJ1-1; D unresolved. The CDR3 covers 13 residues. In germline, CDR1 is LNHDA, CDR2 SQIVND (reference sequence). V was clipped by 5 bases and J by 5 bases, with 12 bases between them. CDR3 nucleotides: TGTGCCAGTAGTCAAGTTGGGTTAACTGAAGCTTTCTTT. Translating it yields CASSQVGLTEAFF.

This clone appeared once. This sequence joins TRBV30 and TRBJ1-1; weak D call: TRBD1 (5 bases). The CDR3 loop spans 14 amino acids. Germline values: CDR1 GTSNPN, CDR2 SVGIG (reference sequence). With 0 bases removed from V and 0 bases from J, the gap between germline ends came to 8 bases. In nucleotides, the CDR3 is TGTGCCTGGAGTGTACAGGAGATGAACACTGAAGCTTTCTTT. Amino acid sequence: CAWSVQEMNTEAFF.

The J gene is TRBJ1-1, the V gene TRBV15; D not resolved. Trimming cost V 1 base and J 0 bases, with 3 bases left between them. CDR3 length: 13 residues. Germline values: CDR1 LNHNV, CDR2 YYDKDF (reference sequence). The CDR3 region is CATSRVVNTEAFF. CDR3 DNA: TGTGCCACCAGCAGAGTTGTGAACACTGAAGCTTTCTTT.

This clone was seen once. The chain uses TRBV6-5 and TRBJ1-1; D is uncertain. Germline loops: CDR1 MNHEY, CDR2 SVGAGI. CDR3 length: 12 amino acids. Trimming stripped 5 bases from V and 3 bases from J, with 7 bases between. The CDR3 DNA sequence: TGTGCCAGCAGTACTCAATACACTGAAGCTTTCTTT. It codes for CASSTQYTEAFF.

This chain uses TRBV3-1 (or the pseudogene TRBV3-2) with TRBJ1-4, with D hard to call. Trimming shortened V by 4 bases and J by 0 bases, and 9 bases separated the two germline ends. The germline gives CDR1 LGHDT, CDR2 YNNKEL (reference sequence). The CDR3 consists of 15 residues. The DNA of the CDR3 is TGTGCCAGCAGCCCGCGGAGGGCAACTAATGAAAAACTGTTTTTT. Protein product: CASSPRRATNEKLFF.

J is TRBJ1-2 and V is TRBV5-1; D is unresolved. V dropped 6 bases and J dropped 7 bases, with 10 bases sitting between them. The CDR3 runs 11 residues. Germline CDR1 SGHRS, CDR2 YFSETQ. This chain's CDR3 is CASTDFVGYTF. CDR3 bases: TGCGCCAGCACAGACTTCGTTGGCTACACCTTC.

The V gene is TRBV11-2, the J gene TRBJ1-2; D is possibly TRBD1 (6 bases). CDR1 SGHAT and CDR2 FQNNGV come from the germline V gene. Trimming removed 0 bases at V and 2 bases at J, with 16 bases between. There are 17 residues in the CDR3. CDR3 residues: CASSLDLSQGTNYGYTF. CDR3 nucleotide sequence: TGTGCCAGCAGCTTAGATTTAAGCCAGGGGACCAACTATGGCTACACCTTC. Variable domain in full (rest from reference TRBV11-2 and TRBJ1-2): EAGVAQSPRYKIIEKRQSVAFWCNPISGHATLYWYQQILGQGPKLLIQFQNNGVVDDSQLPKDRFSAERLKGVDSTLKIQPAKLEDSAVYLCASSLDLSQGTNYGYTFGSGTRLTVV.

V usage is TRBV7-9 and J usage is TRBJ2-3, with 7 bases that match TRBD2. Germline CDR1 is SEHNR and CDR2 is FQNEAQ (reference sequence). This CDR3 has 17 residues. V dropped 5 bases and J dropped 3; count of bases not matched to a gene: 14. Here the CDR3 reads CASSLTPSIGGTDTQYF. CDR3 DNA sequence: TGTGCCAGCAGCCTTACGCCGTCAATCGGGGGGACAGATACGCAGTATTTT.

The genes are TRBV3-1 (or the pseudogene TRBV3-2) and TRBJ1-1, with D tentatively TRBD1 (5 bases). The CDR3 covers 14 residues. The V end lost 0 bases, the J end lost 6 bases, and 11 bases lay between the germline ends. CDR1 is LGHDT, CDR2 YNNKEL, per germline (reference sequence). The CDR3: CASSQEGRASEAFF. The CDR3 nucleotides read TGTGCCAGCAGCCAAGAGGGCAGGGCCTCTGAAGCTTTCTTT.